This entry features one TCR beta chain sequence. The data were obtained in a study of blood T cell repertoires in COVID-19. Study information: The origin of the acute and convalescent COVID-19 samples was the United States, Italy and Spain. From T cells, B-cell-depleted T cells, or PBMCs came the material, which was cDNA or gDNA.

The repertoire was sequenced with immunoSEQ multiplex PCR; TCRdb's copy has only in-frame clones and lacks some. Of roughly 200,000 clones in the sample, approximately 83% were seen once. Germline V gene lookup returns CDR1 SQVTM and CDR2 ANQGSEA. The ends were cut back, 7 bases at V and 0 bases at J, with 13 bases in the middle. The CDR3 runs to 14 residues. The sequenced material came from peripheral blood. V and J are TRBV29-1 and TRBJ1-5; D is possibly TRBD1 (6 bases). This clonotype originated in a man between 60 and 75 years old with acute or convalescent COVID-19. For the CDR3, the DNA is TGCAGCGCGTTGGGGGCCGATAGCAATCAGCCCCAGCATTTT. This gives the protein CSALGADSNQPQHF.